A single sample gave rise to the 19 T cell receptor beta chains below, sequenced in a study of beta chain features in type 1 diabetes. What was sequenced were expressed TCRB transcripts, since all of the isolated RNA had been reverse transcribed. Using immunoSEQ multiplex PCR, the repertoire was profiled, and TCRdb retains in-frame clones only, with some absent. The data hold 300,000 to 350,000 clones, with approximately 14% observed a single time. The sequenced sample consisted of central memory CD4+ T cells from blood. Every receptor here comes from a man aged 25-40 years in good health.

This clone was found many times. The chain employs TRBV29-1 and TRBJ2-1; 7 nucleotides agree with TRBD2. This CDR3 is 14 amino acids long. The germline V gene encodes CDR1 SQVTM and CDR2 ANQGSEA. Germline trimming cut 4 bases from V and 3 bases from J; bases unmatched to any gene: 6. Here the CDR3 DNA reads TGCAGCGTTGGGGGGAGGGGACGCTACAATGAGCAGTTCTTC. It specifies CSVGGRGRYNEQFF.

The rearrangement joins TRBV6-5 to TRBJ2-7, with D maybe TRBD1 (6 bases). The CDR3 is 14 amino acids. Germline V CDR1 and CDR2: MNHEY, SVGAGI. V was pared by 6 bases and J by 1 base, with 13 bases between. The CDR3 bases are TGTGCCAGCAGAACCCAACAGGGTTCCTACGAGCAGTACGTC. Translation: CASRTQQGSYEQYV.

This clone appeared a few times. The V and J genes are TRBV6-1 and TRBJ2-5; no firm D call. This CDR3 comprises 13 residues. The germline gives CDR1 MNHNS, CDR2 SASEGT. V was clipped by 6 bases and J by 5 bases, with 13 bases between them. CDR3 residues: CASSQIDRETQYF. The DNA for the CDR3 is TGTGCCAGCAGCCAAATCGATCGGGAGACCCAGTACTTC.

This clone was observed a few times. This rearrangement joins TRBV5-1 to TRBJ1-1; no reliable D call. This CDR3 is 12 amino acids long. The germline CDR1 and CDR2 sequences are SGHRS and YFSETQ. Trimming cost V 2 bases and J 10 bases, with 12 bases left between them. The CDR3 coding sequence is TGCGCCAGCAGCTTTGATACGGCAGTAGCTTTCTTT. It specifies CASSFDTAVAFF. The full variable domain, its missing parts supplied by reference TRBV5-1 and TRBJ1-1, is KAGVTQTPRYLIKTRGQQVTLSCSPISGHRSVSWYQQTPGQGLQFLFEYFSETQRNKGNFPGRFSGRQFSNSRSEMNVSTLELGDSALYLCASSFDTAVAFFGQGTRLTVV.

This clone has at least ten counts. The gene calls are TRBV14 and TRBJ2-7, with unresolved D. The CDR3 runs 13 residues. Germline-derived CDR1 and CDR2 are SGHDN and FVKESK. Between the trimmed V and J ends, which lost 2 bases and 6 bases, there was a span of 11 bases. The CDR3: CASSQSLWREQYF. The CDR3 DNA reads TGTGCCAGCAGCCAAAGCCTGTGGCGCGAGCAGTACTTC. Full variable domain (missing parts from reference TRBV14 and TRBJ2-7): EAGVTQFPSHSVIEKGQTVTLRCDPISGHDNLYWYRRVMGKEIKFLLHFVKESKQDESGMPNNRFLAERTGGTYSTLKVQPAELEDSGVYFCASSQSLWREQYFGPGTRLTVT.

This clone has a handful of counts. This rearrangement joins TRBV9 to TRBJ2-5; perhaps TRBD1 as D (5 bases). CDR1 and CDR2 from the germline V gene are SGDLS and YYNGEE. Trimming took 0 bases from V and 1 from J, leaving 16 bases between them. The CDR3 is 17 amino acids. CDR3 protein: CASSVEAGQNIQETQYF. As DNA, the CDR3 is TGTGCCAGCAGCGTAGAGGCAGGGCAAAATATCCAAGAGACCCAGTACTTC.

This clone was detected a few times. This chain links TRBV9 with TRBJ2-6; D ambiguous. Trimming took off 0 bases at V and 0 bases at J, with 13 bases between the two ends. The length of the CDR3 is 18 residues. In germline, CDR1 is SGDLS, CDR2 YYNGEE. The CDR3 spells CASSVGPDGRSGANVLTF. CDR3 bases: TGTGCCAGCAGCGTAGGTCCGGACGGTCGCTCTGGGGCCAACGTCCTGACTTTC.

In its sample, this clone was seen a few times. The rearrangement uses TRBV18 and TRBJ1-5; D ambiguous. Germline V gene lookup returns CDR1 KGHSH and CDR2 LQKENI. The length of the CDR3 is 13 residues. V lost 2 bases to trimming and J lost 5 bases, with 7 bases between them. CDR3 nucleotides: TGTGCCAGCTCACCAGACCCCGATCAGCCCCAGCATTTT. It codes for CASSPDPDQPQHF.

The gene calls are TRBV5-4 and TRBJ2-3, with no clear D. The V gene's germline CDR1 is SGHNT and CDR2 YYREEE (reference sequence). The CDR3 covers 13 residues. V was cut by 2 bases and J by 5 bases, with 9 bases left in between. The DNA for the CDR3 is TGTGCCAGCAGCTTCTCTAGGCGAGATACGCAGTATTTT. This translates into CASSFSRRDTQYF.

This clone was recorded many times. The rearrangement uses TRBV13 and TRBJ2-1; D remains ambiguous. Germline V gives CDR1 PRHDT, CDR2 FYEKMQ (reference sequence). Trimming took 4 bases from V and 0 from J, leaving 1 base between them. The length of the CDR3 is 12 residues. The CDR3 sequence is CASSYSYNEQFF. CDR3 coding DNA: TGTGCCAGCAGCTACTCCTACAATGAGCAGTTCTTC.

The rearrangement joins TRBV5-1 to TRBJ1-2; TRBD1 agrees at 8 bases. This CDR3 is built from 14 residues. From germline, CDR1 is SGHRS and CDR2 YFSETQ. Losses at the gene ends were 5 bases for V and 8 bases for J; bases not matched to a gene: 11. In DNA, the CDR3 is TGCGCCAGCAGTCCTGGACAGGGCAGGGAGGGCTACACCTTC. Protein product: CASSPGQGREGYTF.

V is TRBV5-4 and J is TRBJ2-2, with D perhaps TRBD2 (6 bases). The CDR3 length is 14 residues. The germline V gene encodes CDR1 SGHNT and CDR2 YYREEE (reference sequence). V was trimmed by 4 bases and J by 5 bases, leaving 12 bases between them. CDR3 in amino acids: CASSLIGGTGELFF. The DNA for the CDR3 is TGTGCCAGCAGCCTCATCGGGGGAACCGGGGAGCTGTTTTTT.

The chain has TRBV30 and TRBJ2-5; 9 bases are shared with TRBD2. There are 15 residues in the CDR3. The V segment lost 2 bases and the J segment 1 base; nucleotides outside the gene matches: 5. Germline CDR1 and CDR2: GTSNPN and SVGIG (reference sequence). The CDR3 DNA sequence: TGTGCCTGGAGTCACGGCGGGAGGGCCCAAGAGACCCAGTACTTC. Protein sequence: CAWSHGGRAQETQYF.

This clone was picked up a small number of times. The chain employs TRBV7-2 and TRBJ2-3, with a possible D match to TRBD1 (5 bases). This CDR3 comprises 14 residues. Germline lookup yields CDR1 SGHTA and CDR2 FQGNSA. V was pared by 0 bases and J by 4 bases, with 8 bases between. The chain's CDR3 is CASSLARTPDTQYF. The CDR3 DNA reads TGTGCCAGCAGCTTAGCGCGGACACCAGATACGCAGTATTTT.

This clone was seen more than once but under ten times. The V and J genes are TRBV11-3 and TRBJ2-3; D gene ambiguous. The CDR3 consists of 15 residues. The germline gives CDR1 SGHNT, CDR2 YENEEA. V shed 5 bases and J shed 0 bases, with 12 bases lying between them. In DNA form, the CDR3 reads TGTGCCAGCAGCCCCCACGGGCGGAGCACAGATACGCAGTATTTT. This sequence encodes CASSPHGRSTDTQYF.

This chain connects TRBV5-5 to TRBJ1-2, with a tentative D call TRBD1 (6 bases). Trimming pared 0 bases from V and 6 bases from J, leaving 12 bases between. CDR1 is SGHKS and CDR2 is YYEKEE in the germline V gene (reference sequence). The CDR3 runs 14 residues. CDR3 protein: CASSLARGGHGYTF. The DNA for the CDR3 is TGTGCCAGCAGCTTGGCCCGAGGGGGGCATGGCTACACCTTC.

This chain connects TRBV30 to TRBJ2-2; perhaps TRBD2 as D (5 bases). Germline V gene data show CDR1 as GTSNPN and CDR2 as SVGIG (reference sequence). The CDR3 sequence is 11 residues long. Deletions cut 3 bases from V and 6 bases from J, with 5 bases between. The DNA for the CDR3 is TGTGCCTGGAGACTAGCCGGGGAGCTGTTTTTT. It encodes CAWRLAGELFF.

This clone was observed many times. V is TRBV19 and J is TRBJ2-7; tentative D call: TRBD1 (6 bases). The CDR3 is 14 amino acids. V lost 5 bases to trimming and J lost 3 bases, with 14 bases between them. Germline V CDR1 and CDR2: LNHDA, SQIVND (reference sequence). The DNA of the CDR3 is TGTGCCAGTAGTTTTGGACAGACTAACTACGAGCAGTACTTC. Protein sequence: CASSFGQTNYEQYF.

The sample holds a few counts of this clone. This chain uses TRBV9 with TRBJ2-1; 9 bases fit TRBD2. The J segment lost 7 bases and the V segment lost 1 base, leaving 6 bases of the junction unmatched. Germline CDR1 SGDLS, CDR2 YYNGEE. This CDR3 comprises 15 residues. Written as DNA, the CDR3 is TGTGCCAGCAGCGTATTAGCGGGAGCAGGAAATGAGCAGTTCTTC. Protein sequence: CASSVLAGAGNEQFF.